Listed here are 30 T cell receptor beta chains from one sample, sequenced in a study of blood T cell repertoires in COVID-19 (dated by TCRdb to the early 2020s). The receptor library was made with the immunoSEQ multiplex PCR assay. The immuneACCESS repertoire file appears here via TCRdb, limited to in-frame rearrangements. These files lack a portion of the clones; in checked studies, under half of the deficit traces to unresolved V genes, and the cause of the others is not known. In all, the sample holds tens of thousands of clones, and about 91% of those were seen once. 2% to 2.5% of the sample comes from the top ten. Sample: peripheral blood. The receptors come from a human donor with active COVID-19. The donor label of this sample is uncertain.

The CDR3 region has the DNA TGTGCCAGCTCACCACCGAGGGACAGGGTATACAATGAGCAGTTCTTC. Its protein product is CASSPPRDRVYNEQFF. The rearrangement joins TRBV18 to TRBJ2-1, with 9 nucleotides matching TRBD1. CDR1 is KGHSH, CDR2 LQKENI, per germline. This CDR3 has 16 residues. V shed 0 bases and J 4 bases; nucleotides not matched to a gene: 4. The complete variable domain, with remaining parts taken from reference TRBV18 and TRBJ2-1, reads NAGVMQNPRHLVRRRGQEARLRCSPMKGHSHVYWYRQLPEEGLKFMVYLQKENIIDESGMPKERFSAEFPKEGPSILRIQQVVRGDSAAYFCASSPPRDRVYNEQFFGPGTRLTVL.

In DNA form, the CDR3 reads TGTGCAAGTCGCTTAGATCCGGGGGGTGAAGCTTTCTTT. Translated, it gives CASRLDPGGEAFF. The chain employs TRBV12-2 and TRBJ1-1. TRBV12-2 is deemed a pseudogene. CDR3 length equals 13 residues.

The genes are TRBV29-1 and TRBJ2-7; D ambiguous. Germline V lookup: CDR1 SQVTM, CDR2 ANQGSEA. Trimming removed 6 bases at V and 3 bases at J, with 9 bases between. The CDR3 extends over 11 amino acids. The CDR3 DNA is TGCAGCGTGTACAACGTCTACGAGCAGTACTTC. This codes for CSVYNVYEQYF.

The V gene is TRBV5-6, the J gene TRBJ2-5, with TRBD2 matching over 9 bases. Trimming removed 6 bases from V and 2 bases from J; junction bases left unmatched: 11. Germline V gives CDR1 SGHDT, CDR2 YYEEEE. The CDR3 is made up of 16 amino acids. The CDR3: CASIGSGGLLQETQYF. CDR3 sequence (DNA): TGTGCCAGCATCGGGAGCGGGGGGTTACTACAAGAGACCCAGTACTTC.

As for this clone: This sample includes further DNA sequences coding for the same CDR3. The chain couples TRBV5-1 to TRBJ2-5; 10 nucleotides align to TRBD2. The CDR3 has 15 amino acids. Germline V gives CDR1 SGHRS, CDR2 YFSETQ. V shed 1 base and J 1 base; nucleotides not matched to a gene: 1. The CDR3 spells CASSLLAGAQETQYF. The CDR3 bases are TGCGCCAGCAGCTTGCTAGCGGGGGCCCAAGAGACCCAGTACTTC.

The V and J genes are TRBV7-9 and TRBJ2-7; D is uncertain. The germline V gene encodes CDR1 SEHNR and CDR2 FQNEAQ (reference sequence). The germline V and J ends were trimmed by 2 bases and 1 base, with 12 bases remaining between them. The CDR3 runs to 15 residues. The CDR3 coding sequence is TGTGCCAGCAGCTTAAACCGGTTCCCATCCTACGAGCAGTACTTC. It codes for CASSLNRFPSYEQYF. Variable domain in full (rest from reference TRBV7-9 and TRBJ2-7): DTGVSQNPRHKITKRGQNVTFRCDPISEHNRLYWYRQTLGQGPEFLTYFQNEAQLEKSRLLSDRFSAERPKGSFSTLEIQRTEQGDSAMYLCASSLNRFPSYEQYFGPGTRLTVT.

The chain combines TRBV18 with TRBJ1-2, with TRBD1 identical over 9 bases. Unmatched junction bases numbered 8, after V lost 0 bases and J lost 6 bases. CDR1 and CDR2 from the germline V gene are KGHSH and LQKENI. The CDR3 length is 16 residues. CDR3 amino acids: CASSPPIRDRDNGYTF. Here the CDR3 DNA reads TGTGCCAGCTCACCACCGATAAGGGACAGGGACAATGGCTACACCTTC.

The V call is TRBV3-1 (or the pseudogene TRBV3-2), the J call TRBJ2-7; D perhaps matches TRBD1 (6 bases). Trimming removed 3 bases from V and 0 bases from J, with 12 bases in between. This CDR3 spans 15 amino acids. The germline gives CDR1 LGHDT, CDR2 YNNKEL (reference sequence). The CDR3 DNA sequence: TGTGCCAGCAGCCAGCAAGCAGGGGACTCCTACGAGCAGTACTTC. Translating it yields CASSQQAGDSYEQYF.

The V call is TRBV5-1, the J call TRBJ1-2; D is unclear. The CDR3 spans 11 residues. In germline, CDR1 is SGHRS, CDR2 YFSETQ. V lost 0 bases and J lost 13, with 10 bases in between. The CDR3 reads CASSLGGDFTF. Written as DNA, the CDR3 is TGCGCCAGCAGCTTGGGCGGGGATTTCACCTTC.

The rearrangement links TRBV2 to TRBJ2-3; TRBD1 matches 7 bases. The CDR3 length is 14 residues. Germline-derived CDR1 and CDR2 are SNHLY and FYNNEI. The V segment lost 4 bases and the J segment 1 base; nucleotides outside the gene matches: 2. The DNA for the CDR3 is TGTGCCAGCAGTGTAGGACAGGGCACAGATACGCAGTATTTT. Residues: CASSVGQGTDTQYF.

This sequence joins TRBV11-2 and TRBJ2-7; 8 bases fit TRBD2. Germline-derived CDR1 and CDR2 are SGHAT and FQNNGV. The CDR3 consists of 16 residues. The V and J ends lost 1 base and 2 bases, in that order; junction bases with no gene match: 7. This chain's CDR3 is CASSLVTSGPAYEQYF. The CDR3 nucleotides read TGTGCCAGCAGCTTAGTAACTAGCGGCCCCGCCTACGAGCAGTACTTC.

This chain connects TRBV10-1 to TRBJ2-4; D gene uncertain. Per germline, CDR1 WNHNN and CDR2 SYGVQD (reference sequence). Trimming shortened V by 5 bases and J by 3 bases, and 8 bases separated the two germline ends. The CDR3 contains 13 residues. The CDR3 reads CASSSRLKNIQYF. The CDR3, as DNA: TGCGCCAGCAGTTCGAGACTCAAAAACATTCAGTACTTC.

The rearrangement links TRBV7-3 to TRBJ1-1; D not resolved. CDR1 SGHTA and CDR2 FQGTGA come from the germline V gene. CDR3 length equals 17 residues. Trimming removed 0 bases at V and 1 base at J, with 15 bases between. The CDR3 DNA reads TGTGCCAGCAGCTTAACTTTGGGTCGGGTTGAGAACACTGAAGCTTTCTTT. Amino acids: CASSLTLGRVENTEAFF. The full variable domain, in which reference TRBV7-3 and TRBJ1-1 provide the parts outside the CDR3, is GAGVSQTPSNKVTEKGKYVELRCDPISGHTALYWYRQSLGQGPEFLIYFQGTGAADDSGLPNDRFFAVRPEGSVSTLKIQRTERGDSAVYLCASSLTLGRVENTEAFFGQGTRLTVV.

V usage is TRBV20-1 and J usage is TRBJ2-3; D possibly corresponds to TRBD1 (5 bases). Per germline, CDR1 DFQATT and CDR2 SNEGSKA (reference sequence). Trimming left V 3 bases short and J 0 bases short, with 13 bases between. This CDR3 comprises 15 residues. The CDR3 bases are TGCAGTGCTAGTTCGACAGAACCTAGCACAGATACGCAGTATTTT. Translation gives CSASSTEPSTDTQYF.

This clone appeared a single time. This chain joins TRBV6-5 and TRBJ2-2; 7 bases align to TRBD1. The germline gives CDR1 MNHEY, CDR2 SVGAGI. V lost 5 bases and J lost 4; bases outside the gene matches: 7. The CDR3 covers 15 residues. CDR3 amino acids: CASSTRGLGTGELFF. The CDR3 DNA sequence: TGTGCCAGCAGTACGAGGGGGCTAGGCACCGGGGAGCTGTTTTTT.

The chain combines TRBV7-8 with TRBJ2-7, with D possibly being TRBD2 (6 bases). This CDR3 contains 11 residues. Trimming pared 5 bases from V and 7 bases from J, leaving 9 bases between. Germline lookup yields CDR1 SGHVS and CDR2 FQNEAQ. The CDR3 is CASSPAGEQYF. In DNA form, the CDR3 reads TGTGCCAGCAGCCCGGCGGGGGAGCAGTACTTC. Using reference TRBV7-8 and TRBJ2-7 for the parts outside the CDR3, the full variable domain is GAGVSQSPRYKVAKRGQDVALRCDPISGHVSLFWYQQALGQGPEFLTYFQNEAQLDKSGLPSDRFFAERPEGSVSTLKIQRTQQEDSAVYLCASSPAGEQYFGPGTRLTVT.

The genes are TRBV6-1 and TRBJ2-5, with TRBD1 identical over 12 bases. There are 15 residues in the CDR3. Trimming took 4 bases from V and 5 from J; bases not matched to a gene: 5. Germline CDR1 and CDR2: MNHNS and SASEGT. CDR3 coding DNA: TGTGCCAGCAGTGGGGGACAGGGGGCTTGGGAGACCCAGTACTTC. Its translation: CASSGGQGAWETQYF.

This rearrangement joins TRBV5-4 to TRBJ2-2, with 14 bases that match TRBD2. Germline assignment: CDR1 SGHNT and CDR2 YYREEE (reference sequence). J lost 4 bases, V lost 0 bases, and 5 bases had no gene match. The CDR3 has 18 amino acids. Here the CDR3 DNA reads TGTGCCAGCAGCTTGGCATCCGGGACTAGCGGGAGCACCGGGGAGCTGTTTTTT. It codes for CASSLASGTSGSTGELFF.

V and J are TRBV3-1 (or the pseudogene TRBV3-2) and TRBJ2-5, with D perhaps matching TRBD1 (6 bases). Germline assignment: CDR1 LGHDT and CDR2 YNNKEL (reference sequence). CDR3 length equals 14 residues. Trimming left V 4 bases short and J 4 bases short, with 13 bases between. CDR3 nucleotide sequence: TGTGCCAGCAGCCGTTCAGGGGTGGCAGAGACCCAGTACTTC. It translates to CASSRSGVAETQYF.

The rearrangement uses TRBV7-3 and TRBJ1-6; TRBD1 is a possible D gene (6 bases). Germline V gene sequence: CDR1 SGHTA, CDR2 FQGTGA. The CDR3 sequence is 14 residues long. Trimming removed 6 bases from V and 5 bases from J, with 11 bases in between. For the CDR3, the DNA is TGTGCCAGCAGTGCACAGGGAGATAATTCACCCCTCCACTTT. It codes for CASSAQGDNSPLHF. The full variable domain, completed using reference TRBV7-3 and TRBJ1-6, is GAGVSQTPSNKVTEKGKYVELRCDPISGHTALYWYRQSLGQGPEFLIYFQGTGAADDSGLPNDRFFAVRPEGSVSTLKIQRTERGDSAVYLCASSAQGDNSPLHFGNGTRLTVT.

V is TRBV6-1 and J is TRBJ1-5, with 10 bases aligning to TRBD1. J was trimmed by 4 bases and V by 1 base; bases with no gene match: 4. CDR3 length equals 16 residues. Germline lookup yields CDR1 MNHNS and CDR2 SASEGT. This CDR3 reads CASSEDWTGGNQPQHF. CDR3 in DNA: TGTGCCAGCAGTGAAGATTGGACAGGGGGAAATCAGCCCCAGCATTTT.

The chain joins TRBV14 to TRBJ2-7; 9 bases match TRBD1. The V and J ends lost 3 bases and 5 bases, in that order; junction bases with no gene match: 2. There are 13 residues in the CDR3. Germline V CDR1 and CDR2: SGHDN, FVKESK. Written as DNA, the CDR3 is TGTGCCAGCAGCCATGGGACAGGGAACGAGCAGTACTTC. Its translation: CASSHGTGNEQYF. Filled out from reference TRBV14 and TRBJ2-7, the complete variable domain reads EAGVTQFPSHSVIEKGQTVTLRCDPISGHDNLYWYRRVMGKEIKFLLHFVKESKQDESGMPNNRFLAERTGGTYSTLKVQPAELEDSGVYFCASSHGTGNEQYFGPGTRLTVT.

This clone came up once. The J gene is TRBJ1-4, the V gene TRBV7-9; D might be TRBD1 (5 bases). V lost 5 bases and J 4 bases, leaving 8 bases between the germline ends. This CDR3 contains 13 residues. Germline loops: CDR1 SEHNR, CDR2 FQNEAQ (reference sequence). CDR3 nucleotide sequence: TGTGCCAGCAGCGACAGACTTAATGAAAAACTGTTTTTT. As protein: CASSDRLNEKLFF.

The chain recombines TRBV28 with TRBJ1-5, with D tentatively TRBD1 (5 bases). Germline-derived CDR1 and CDR2 are MDHEN and SYDVKM. The CDR3 has 14 amino acids. The germline V and J ends were trimmed by 3 bases and 0 bases, with 6 bases remaining between them. CDR3 coding DNA: TGTGCCAGCAGTTTTCAGGGTAGCAATCAGCCCCAGCATTTT. Amino acids: CASSFQGSNQPQHF.

The chain employs TRBV10-3 and TRBJ2-2, with D possibly matching TRBD1 (5 bases). This CDR3 spans 14 amino acids. The ends were cut back, 2 bases at V and 3 bases at J, with 7 bases in the middle. The germline V gene encodes CDR1 ENHRY and CDR2 SYGVKD. Here the CDR3 DNA reads TGTGCCATCAGTGAGAGGGGTCACACCGGGGAGCTGTTTTTT. Translated: CAISERGHTGELFF.

V is TRBV9 and J is TRBJ2-2; no firm D call. Trimming took off 5 bases at V and 0 bases at J, with 8 bases between the two ends. The germline CDR1 and CDR2 sequences are SGDLS and YYNGEE. The CDR3 runs 14 residues. This CDR3 is CASRLYANTGELFF. CDR3 nucleotide sequence: TGTGCCAGCAGACTATACGCGAACACCGGGGAGCTGTTTTTT.

The V gene is TRBV19, the J gene TRBJ1-1; D is unresolved. The CDR3 loop spans 15 amino acids. V lost 3 bases and J lost 0, with 11 bases in between. CDR1 LNHDA and CDR2 SQIVND come from the germline V gene (reference sequence). The CDR3 region is CASSMMESLNTEAFF. CDR3 sequence (DNA): TGTGCCAGTAGTATGATGGAGAGCCTGAACACTGAAGCTTTCTTT. Complete variable domain (other parts from reference TRBV19 and TRBJ1-1): DGGITQSPKYLFRKEGQNVTLSCEQNLNHDAMYWYRQDPGQGLRLIYYSQIVNDFQKGDIAEGYSVSREKKESFPLTVTSAQKNPTAFYLCASSMMESLNTEAFFGQGTRLTVV.

CDR3 in amino acids: CASSQASGQETQYF. The CDR3 DNA is TGTGCCAGCAGCCAAGCTAGCGGCCAAGAGACCCAGTACTTC. This rearrangement joins TRBV3-1 (or the pseudogene TRBV3-2) to TRBJ2-5; 7 bases align to TRBD2. There are 14 residues in the CDR3. J lost 1 base, V lost 1 base, and 0 bases had no gene match. CDR1 is LGHDT and CDR2 is YNNKEL in the germline V gene (reference sequence).

The V gene is TRBV7-8, the J gene TRBJ2-2, with D unclear. CDR1 and CDR2 (germline): SGHVS, FQNEAQ. This CDR3 has 20 residues. Deletions cut 1 base from V and 4 bases from J, with 25 bases between. The CDR3 reads CASSLDGYETATQGTGELFF. The CDR3 DNA follows: TGTGCCAGCAGCTTAGACGGGTACGAAACGGCGACCCAAGGCACCGGGGAGCTGTTTTTT.

This rearrangement joins TRBV5-4 to TRBJ1-1; TRBD1 aligns across 8 bases. The V gene's germline CDR1 is SGHNT and CDR2 YYREEE (reference sequence). The ends lost 4 bases at V and 4 bases at J; junction bases unmatched: 6. The CDR3 has 14 amino acids. For the CDR3, the DNA is TGTGCCAGCAGCCGACAGGGGTCGACCACTGAAGCTTTCTTT. Translated, it gives CASSRQGSTTEAFF.